A selection of T cell receptor beta chains follows, all from one sample in a study of chronic HIV infection and antiretroviral therapy. One entry per CDR3 protein, called by TCRdb with MiXCR from the 5' RACE reads. The sample has more than 30,000 distinct CDR3 sequences, around 8.6% seen once. Input material: peripheral blood. The source of these receptors is an adult who had HIV and had not received antiretroviral therapy, or was an uninfected healthy control (not recorded which). Each CDR3 is given with its conserved first and last residue. The D gene is left open where the match is weak. Size values are once, few and many counts, or a class for expanded clones, and some rows have none.

D	J	V	size	DNA	CDR3
-	TRBJ1-1	TRBV29-1	few	TGCAGCGTTCGAAACACTGAAGCTTTCTTT	CSVRNTEAFF
TRBD1	TRBJ1-2	TRBV4-2	many	TGTGCCAGCAGCCAAGATCGGACAGGGGGCGGCTACACCTTC	CASSQDRTGGGYTF
-	TRBJ1-3	TRBV29-1	-	TGCAGCGTTGTCGGCAGCACCTCTGGAAACACCATATATTTT	CSVVGSTSGNTIYF
TRBD2	TRBJ2-3	TRBV5-5	once	TGTGCCAGCAGCTTTCAGCGGGATAGGGCAGATACGCAGTATTTT	CASSFQRDRADTQYF
-	TRBJ2-5	TRBV27	few	TGTGCCAGCAGTTTATACCCCCTGAACTTC	CASSLYPLNF
TRBD1	TRBJ1-6	TRBV5-1	-	TGCGCCAGCAGCATGGTAGGGGGCACCGAAGGTTCACCCCTCCACTTT	CASSMVGGTEGSPLHF
-	TRBJ1-4	TRBV7-2	-	TGTGCCAGCAGCTTTTCAGCAACTAATGAAAAACTGTTTTTT	CASSFSATNEKLFF
-	TRBJ1-5	TRBV30	few	TGTGCCTGGAGTGTACTAGGGGAGCTTCAGCCCCAGCATTTT	CAWSVLGELQPQHF
-	TRBJ2-3	TRBV18	many	TGTGCCAGCTCACCAGGGCCGGGAAGGGGCACAGATACGCAGTATTTT	CASSPGPGRGTDTQYF
TRBD2	TRBJ2-3	TRBV29-1	many	TGCAGCGTTGATGGGGGGGCAGATACGCAGTATTTT	CSVDGGADTQYF
TRBD2	TRBJ2-1	TRBV29-1	few	TGCAGCGTTGAAGATCGGGTTAGCGGGAGAGGGAATGAGCAGTTCTTC	CSVEDRVSGRGNEQFF